One and the same sample provided the 29 T cell receptor beta chains below, sequenced in a study of T cell responses to AZD1222 COVID-19 vaccine. Method: immunoSEQ multiplex PCR; TCRdb's copy keeps in-frame clones and lacks some. In the table there are about 140,000 clones, over 90% of which are singletons. Sample: peripheral blood, taken on day 0 of MenACWY control vaccination. Receptors originate from an adult in good health.

The CDR3 loop is CASSGTQGTEAFF. Written as DNA, the CDR3 is TGTGCCAGTTCCGGGACCCAGGGGACTGAAGCTTTCTTT. V usage is TRBV19 and J usage is TRBJ1-1; D perhaps matches TRBD1 (6 bases). Germline-derived CDR1 and CDR2 are LNHDA and SQIVND (reference sequence). Between the trimmed V and J ends, which lost 8 bases and 5 bases, there was a span of 15 bases. The CDR3 extends over 13 amino acids.

This chain joins TRBV4-1 and TRBJ1-6; 10 bases align to TRBD1. V trimming: 5 bases; J trimming: 4 bases; junction bases outside the gene matches: 8. The CDR3 extends over 17 amino acids. Germline V gene lookup returns CDR1 MGHRA and CDR2 YSYEKL. CDR3 in DNA: TGCGCCAGCAGCAAAACCGGGACAGGGGCGTATAATTCACCCCTCCACTTT. It yields the protein CASSKTGTGAYNSPLHF.

The J gene is TRBJ2-1, the V gene TRBV5-1, with D maybe TRBD1 (6 bases). Per germline, CDR1 SGHRS and CDR2 YFSETQ. The CDR3 spans 15 residues. Between the trimmed V and J ends, which lost 2 bases and 1 base, there was a span of 10 bases. The CDR3 here is CASSFPRGSYNEQFF. The CDR3 region has the DNA TGCGCCAGCAGCTTCCCCAGGGGTTCCTACAATGAGCAGTTCTTC. Full variable domain (remainder filled in from reference TRBV5-1 and TRBJ2-1): KAGVTQTPRYLIKTRGQQVTLSCSPISGHRSVSWYQQTPGQGLQFLFEYFSETQRNKGNFPGRFSGRQFSNSRSEMNVSTLELGDSALYLCASSFPRGSYNEQFFGPGTRLTVL.

A note on this clone: Other DNA sequences in this sample translate to the same CDR3. This chain uses TRBV5-1 with TRBJ2-2; D is ambiguous. The CDR3 runs 12 residues. The germline V and J ends were trimmed by 4 bases and 0 bases, with 1 base remaining between them. CDR1 SGHRS and CDR2 YFSETQ come from the germline V gene. CDR3: CASSTNTGELFF. The CDR3 DNA follows: TGCGCCAGCAGCACGAACACCGGGGAGCTGTTTTTT.

The V call is TRBV7-2, the J call TRBJ1-3; no firm D call. This CDR3 spans 13 amino acids. CDR1 is SGHTA and CDR2 is FQGNSA in the germline V gene. V gave up 5 bases and J gave up 0 bases, with 5 bases separating them. The CDR3 region is CASSLSSGNTIYF. DNA of the CDR3: TGTGCCAGCAGCCTCAGCTCTGGAAACACCATATATTTT.

The chain links TRBV30 to TRBJ1-3, with 8 bases lining up with TRBD1. Trimming at V came to 3 bases and at J to 6 bases, leaving 10 bases not matched to a gene. This CDR3 is 15 amino acids long. Germline-derived CDR1 and CDR2 are GTSNPN and SVGIG (reference sequence). CDR3 sequence (DNA): TGTGCCTGGAGCCTAACAGGGGGACGGTCAAACACCATATATTTT. Amino acid sequence: CAWSLTGGRSNTIYF. The whole variable domain, filled in from reference TRBV30 and TRBJ1-3, reads SQTIHQWPATLVQPVGSPLSLECTVEGTSNPNLYWYRQAAGRGLQLLFYSVGIGQISSEVPQNLSASRPQDRQFILSSKKLLLSDSGFYLCAWSLTGGRSNTIYFGEGSWLTVV.

This clone was seen only once. The chain employs TRBV7-2 and TRBJ2-3, with D possibly being TRBD1 or TRBD2 (5 bases each). The germline V and J ends were trimmed by 1 base and 4 bases, with 6 bases remaining between them. CDR1 and CDR2 (germline): SGHTA, FQGNSA. This CDR3 is built from 13 residues. CDR3 loop: CASSLGGSDTQYF. In DNA, the CDR3 is TGTGCCAGCAGCTTAGGGGGGTCAGATACGCAGTATTTT.

This clone has only one observation. The rearrangement links TRBV7-8 to TRBJ1-1, with 7 nucleotides matching TRBD1. CDR3 length: 15 residues. Looked up from germline, CDR1 is SGHVS and CDR2 is FQNEAQ. V gave up 5 bases and J gave up 1 base; unmatched junction bases: 7. The CDR3 DNA sequence: TGTGCCAGCAGCGCCCGGACAGGAAAGAACACTGAAGCTTTCTTT. Protein sequence: CASSARTGKNTEAFF.

The chain recombines TRBV19 with TRBJ1-1; unclear D gene. The CDR3 runs to 14 residues. The germline gives CDR1 LNHDA, CDR2 SQIVND (reference sequence). The germline V and J ends were trimmed by 7 bases and 3 bases, with 15 bases remaining between them. CDR3 residues: CASTTRTADTEAFF. CDR3 DNA: TGTGCCAGTACTACCAGAACGGCGGACACTGAAGCTTTCTTT.

The chain carries TRBV13 and TRBJ1-1; 8 nucleotides align to TRBD1. There are 15 residues in the CDR3. V was pared by 5 bases and J by 1 base, with 6 bases of the junction left unmatched. Germline CDR1 reads PRHDT; CDR2 reads FYEKMQ (reference sequence). The CDR3 reads CASSGQDRENTEAFF. As DNA, the CDR3 is TGTGCCAGCAGCGGACAGGACAGGGAGAACACTGAAGCTTTCTTT.

CDR3: CASSQLDGGALHF. CDR3 DNA sequence: TGTGCCAGCAGTCAATTGGACGGAGGAGCCCTCCACTTT. J is TRBJ1-6 and V is TRBV6-5; D remains ambiguous. Trimming stripped 5 bases from V and 14 bases from J, with 16 bases between. Germline V CDR1 and CDR2: MNHEY, SVGAGI. The CDR3 length is 13 residues.

The genes are TRBV14 and TRBJ2-3; possibly TRBD2 for D (5 bases). Looked up from germline, CDR1 is SGHDN and CDR2 is FVKESK. V lost 4 bases and J lost 6, with 14 bases in between. There are 14 residues in the CDR3. The CDR3 nucleotides are TGTGCCAGCAGCCTACTAATGGGAGAGGATACGCAGTATTTT. It yields the protein CASSLLMGEDTQYF.

The chain combines TRBV5-1 with TRBJ2-2, with TRBD1 identical over 10 bases. Unmatched junction bases numbered 2, after V lost 0 bases and J lost 3 bases. This CDR3 has 16 amino acids. CDR1 is SGHRS, CDR2 YFSETQ, per germline. CDR3 amino acids: CASSLDGQGDTGELFF. For the CDR3, the DNA is TGCGCCAGCAGCTTGGATGGACAGGGGGACACCGGGGAGCTGTTTTTT.

The genes are TRBV24-1 and TRBJ1-5; tentative D call: TRBD1 (5 bases). The CDR3 consists of 14 residues. The V end lost 3 bases, the J end lost 2 bases, and 7 bases lay between the germline ends. Germline-derived CDR1 and CDR2 are KGHDR and SFDVKD. The CDR3 loop reads CATSDRGGNQPQHF. The CDR3 nucleotides read TGTGCCACCAGTGATAGGGGTGGCAATCAGCCCCAGCATTTT.

V gene TRBV6-1 combines with J gene TRBJ1-1, with D tentatively TRBD1 (5 bases). The V end was cut by 2 bases, the J end by 3 bases, with 7 bases between. This CDR3 contains 13 residues. The germline V gene encodes CDR1 MNHNS and CDR2 SASEGT. The chain's CDR3 is CASSERGDTEAFF. The CDR3 coding sequence is TGTGCCAGCAGTGAACGGGGGGACACTGAAGCTTTCTTT.

The V gene is TRBV6-5, the J gene TRBJ1-2; D gene unclear. CDR3 length: 13 amino acids. V lost 0 bases, J lost 6 bases, and 8 bases lay in between. The germline V gene has CDR1 MNHEY and CDR2 SVGAGI. In DNA, the CDR3 is TGTGCCAGCAGTTACTCGTTAGAGGATGGCTACACCTTC. Translated, it gives CASSYSLEDGYTF.

V and J are TRBV18 and TRBJ1-1, with D possibly being TRBD1 (5 bases). The ends were cut back, 11 bases at V and 5 bases at J, with 18 bases in the middle. Looked up from germline, CDR1 is KGHSH and CDR2 is LQKENI. This CDR3 has 13 residues. The CDR3 DNA reads as TGTGCCTGCGTTGACAGTTTGGGGACTGAAGCTTTCTTT. This sequence encodes CACVDSLGTEAFF.

This clone came up a few times. This chain joins TRBV10-3 and TRBJ1-2, with D possibly matching TRBD1 (6 bases). Trimming removed 8 bases at V and 4 bases at J, with 26 bases between. CDR3 length: 17 residues. Germline-derived CDR1 and CDR2 are ENHRY and SYGVKD. The CDR3 sequence is CAIARGRKSEVTYGYTF. As DNA, the CDR3 is TGTGCCATCGCCAGGGGAAGGAAGTCTGAAGTAACCTATGGCTACACCTTC.

V is TRBV6-6 and J is TRBJ1-2; 8 bases agree with TRBD1. The CDR3 runs to 15 residues. After removal of 5 bases from V and 8 bases from J, the junction contained 13 bases not matched to a gene. The germline V gene has CDR1 MNHNY and CDR2 SVGAGI (reference sequence). CDR3 protein: CASSQPGQVNGGYTF. CDR3 bases: TGTGCCAGCAGTCAACCGGGACAGGTGAACGGCGGCTACACCTTC.

This chain uses TRBV7-3 with TRBJ1-2; D gene unclear. V was pared by 0 bases and J by 10 bases, with 18 bases between. This CDR3 has 15 amino acids. Germline V CDR1 and CDR2: SGHTA, FQGTGA. The CDR3 region is CASSLTSDLPPDYTF. The DNA for the CDR3 is TGTGCCAGCAGCTTAACGTCCGACCTCCCCCCGGACTACACCTTC.

This chain uses TRBV29-1 with TRBJ1-1; the D gene is possibly TRBD1 (6 bases). Trimming left V 6 bases short and J 0 bases short, with 17 bases between. Looked up from germline, CDR1 is SQVTM and CDR2 is ANQGSEA. CDR3 length equals 15 residues. Here the CDR3 DNA reads TGCAGCGTCCACTCGGGAGGGGGAGTGAACACTGAAGCTTTCTTT. It encodes CSVHSGGGVNTEAFF.

V usage is TRBV10-2 and J usage is TRBJ2-3; 15 bases map to TRBD2. The ends lost 4 bases at V and 3 bases at J; junction bases unmatched: 8. Germline loops: CDR1 WSHSY, CDR2 SAAADI. This CDR3 spans 18 amino acids. CDR3 nucleotide sequence: TGCGCCAGCAGTGCTCGAAAGGGACTAGCGGGAGGAACAGATACGCAGTATTTT. The encoded protein is CASSARKGLAGGTDTQYF.

The chain employs TRBV4-1 and TRBJ1-1; 8 nucleotides agree with TRBD1. Per germline, CDR1 MGHRA and CDR2 YSYEKL. This CDR3 contains 15 residues. With V trimmed by 0 bases and J by 1 base, 1 base remained unmatched. The CDR3 sequence is CASSQDQGANTEAFF. Here the CDR3 DNA reads TGCGCCAGCAGCCAAGACCAGGGGGCGAACACTGAAGCTTTCTTT.

The chain is built from TRBV4-1 and TRBJ1-6; D not resolved. The germline V gene encodes CDR1 MGHRA and CDR2 YSYEKL. This CDR3 is 12 amino acids long. Trimming removed 3 bases at V and 10 bases at J, with 7 bases between. The CDR3 loop reads CASSQVGSPLHF. CDR3 bases: TGCGCCAGCAGCCAGGTCGGCTCACCCCTCCACTTT.

The chain is built from TRBV2 and TRBJ1-5; D ambiguous. The CDR3 spans 14 residues. V was cut by 0 bases and J by 2 bases, with 5 bases left in between. CDR1 and CDR2 (germline): SNHLY, FYNNEI. CDR3 nucleotides: TGTGCCAGCAGTGAAGCGCTGGGCAATCAGCCCCAGCATTTT. Its translation: CASSEALGNQPQHF.

The rearrangement uses TRBV5-4 and TRBJ2-1, with 12 bases lining up with TRBD2. Trimming took 0 bases from V and 6 from J; bases not matched to a gene: 10. The CDR3 extends over 18 amino acids. Per germline, CDR1 SGHNT and CDR2 YYREEE (reference sequence). The CDR3 sequence is CASSLDPGRGLAGNEQFF. In DNA form, the CDR3 reads TGTGCCAGCAGCTTGGATCCAGGTCGGGGACTAGCGGGCAATGAGCAGTTCTTC.

The chain employs TRBV19 and TRBJ2-7, with 11 bases matching TRBD1. CDR3 size: 14 residues. Germline CDR1 LNHDA, CDR2 SQIVND (reference sequence). V dropped 5 bases and J dropped 6; count of bases not matched to a gene: 6. The CDR3 DNA sequence: TGTGCCAGTAGTCCGGTGGGGACAGGGGGCGAGCAGTACTTC. As protein: CASSPVGTGGEQYF.

The CDR3 sequence: CASRLASPYNEKLFF. The DNA of the CDR3 is TGTGCCAGCAGGTTGGCATCGCCCTATAATGAAAAACTGTTTTTT. The chain recombines TRBV2 with TRBJ1-4; no clear D gene. V shed 6 bases and J shed 4 bases, with 15 bases lying between them. Germline values: CDR1 SNHLY, CDR2 FYNNEI. The CDR3 loop spans 15 amino acids.

This chain connects TRBV5-6 to TRBJ2-3, with D unclear. V gave up 0 bases and J gave up 8 bases, with 10 bases separating them. The CDR3 sequence is 13 residues long. Germline CDR1 SGHDT, CDR2 YYEEEE. CDR3 in amino acids: CASSLVVQITQYF. The DNA for the CDR3 is TGTGCCAGCAGCTTGGTCGTGCAGATTACGCAGTATTTT.